The clone carrying this T cell receptor beta chain has a single count. Its antigen is not known. Among participants with HIV, every one received treatment in the United States. The data were taken from a study of long-term antiretroviral therapy in people with HIV. The wider study: The 2015 immediate-ART recommendation was preceded by the earliest samples by about a decade.

Germline CDR1 is MDHEN and CDR2 is SYDVKM. Trimming took off 5 bases at V and 0 bases at J, with 8 bases between the two ends. The CDR3 length is 13 residues. General study points: Diversity measured after ART increased yet remained under transplant donor controls. Blood draws took place between about 2003 and 2017 and possibly involved older ART regimens.

Survey-level resolution applied to immunoSEQ assay v3.0. Generated by immunoSEQ multiplex PCR, the TCRdb table keeps only in-frame clones and is missing some. Of about 32,000 clones in the sample, approximately 83% are singletons; the top ten hold about 11%. This chain uses TRBV28 with TRBJ2-7; no clear D. The sequence derives from a man younger than 35 with HIV. The material was unsorted PBMCs, obtained 2.2 years after starting antiretroviral therapy. The CDR3 is CASSPQLSYEQYF. The CDR3 DNA reads TGTGCCAGCAGTCCCCAACTCTCCTACGAGCAGTACTTC.